The source of this T cell receptor (beta chain) is a study of early T cells in non-severe SARS-CoV-2 infection. Study information: Sequencing of bulk RNA from unsorted whole blood was done, without chain pairing. Study observations and caveats: The study's VDJdb matching favored anti-spike CD8 responses and missed private and CD4 specificities.

The CDR3 length is 12 residues. The V gene end was trimmed by 5 bases and the J gene end by 10 bases; junction bases not matched to a gene: 5. This clonotype was counted between two and nine times. The target antigen is unknown. Attachment of unique molecular identifiers to individual cDNA molecules was performed. TCRdb independently ran MiXCR on the 5' RACE reads; one entry per CDR3 protein. The table lists 75,000 to 100,000 distinct CDR3 sequences, just under 15% of them singletons. The material sequenced was whole blood. This receptor was taken from an adult who was a healthcare worker with PCR-confirmed SARS-CoV-2 infection or an uninfected control (not recorded which). The V gene is TRBV12-3 or TRBV12-4, the J gene TRBJ2-4, with 7 nucleotides matching TRBD2. CDR3 bases: TGTGCCAGCAGTCCCGGGACTATTATTCAGTACTTC. Protein product: CASSPGTIIQYF.